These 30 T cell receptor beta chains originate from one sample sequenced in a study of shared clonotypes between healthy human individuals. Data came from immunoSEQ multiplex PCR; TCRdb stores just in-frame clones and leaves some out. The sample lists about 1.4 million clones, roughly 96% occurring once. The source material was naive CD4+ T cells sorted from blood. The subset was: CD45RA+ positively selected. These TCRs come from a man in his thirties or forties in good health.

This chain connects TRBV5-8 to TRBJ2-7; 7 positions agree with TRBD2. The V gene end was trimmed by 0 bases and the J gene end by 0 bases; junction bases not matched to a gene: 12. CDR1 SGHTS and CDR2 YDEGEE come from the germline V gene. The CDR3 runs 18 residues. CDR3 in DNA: TGTGCCAGCAGCTTGGTGAGCGGGGAAGGGAGGAGCTCCTACGAGCAGTACTTC. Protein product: CASSLVSGEGRSSYEQYF.

The CDR3 nucleotides read TGTGCCAGCAGCGCAGTAGGGTCCAGCTTCCGATTTAGCACAGATACGCAGTATTTT. It translates to CASSAVGSSFRFSTDTQYF. This chain links TRBV2 with TRBJ2-3; the D is unclear. Trimming removed 6 bases at V and 0 bases at J, with 25 bases between. Germline CDR1 reads SNHLY; CDR2 reads FYNNEI. The CDR3 covers 19 residues.

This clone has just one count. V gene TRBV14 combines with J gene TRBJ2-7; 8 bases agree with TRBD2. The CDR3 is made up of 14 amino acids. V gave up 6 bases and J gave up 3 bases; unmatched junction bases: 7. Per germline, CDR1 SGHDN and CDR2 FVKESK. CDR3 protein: CASSRTSRYYEQYF. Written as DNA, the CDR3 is TGTGCCAGCAGTCGGACTAGCCGATACTACGAGCAGTACTTC.

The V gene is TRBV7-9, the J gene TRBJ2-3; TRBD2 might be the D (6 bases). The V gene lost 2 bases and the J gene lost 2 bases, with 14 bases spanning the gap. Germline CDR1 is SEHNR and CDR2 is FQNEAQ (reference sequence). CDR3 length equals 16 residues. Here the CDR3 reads CASSLYGSSFTDTQYF. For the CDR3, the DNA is TGTGCCAGCAGCTTATACGGGAGCAGCTTCACAGATACGCAGTATTTT. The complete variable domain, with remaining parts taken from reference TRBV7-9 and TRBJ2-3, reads DTGVSQNPRHKITKRGQNVTFRCDPISEHNRLYWYRQTLGQGPEFLTYFQNEAQLEKSRLLSDRFSAERPKGSFSTLEIQRTEQGDSAMYLCASSLYGSSFTDTQYFGPGTRLTVL.

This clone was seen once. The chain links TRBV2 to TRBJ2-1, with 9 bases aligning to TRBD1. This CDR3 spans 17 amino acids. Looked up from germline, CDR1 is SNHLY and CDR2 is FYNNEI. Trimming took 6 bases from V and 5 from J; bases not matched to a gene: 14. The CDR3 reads CASRGNRGRDKHNEQFF. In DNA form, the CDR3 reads TGTGCCAGCAGAGGGAACAGGGGGCGAGATAAGCACAATGAGCAGTTCTTC.

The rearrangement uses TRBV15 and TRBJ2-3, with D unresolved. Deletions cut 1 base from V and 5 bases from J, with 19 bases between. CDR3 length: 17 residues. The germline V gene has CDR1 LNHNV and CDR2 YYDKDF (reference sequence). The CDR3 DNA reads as TGTGCCACCAGCAGAGTTAATCGGCTGCCCCAAATAGATACGCAGTATTTT. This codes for CATSRVNRLPQIDTQYF.

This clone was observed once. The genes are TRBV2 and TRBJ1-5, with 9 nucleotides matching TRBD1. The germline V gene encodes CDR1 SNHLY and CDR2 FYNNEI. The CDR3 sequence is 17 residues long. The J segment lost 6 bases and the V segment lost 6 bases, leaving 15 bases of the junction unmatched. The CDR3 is CASSPTGGGLGGQPQHF. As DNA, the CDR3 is TGTGCCAGCAGCCCAACAGGGGGCGGCCTCGGTGGTCAGCCCCAGCATTTT.

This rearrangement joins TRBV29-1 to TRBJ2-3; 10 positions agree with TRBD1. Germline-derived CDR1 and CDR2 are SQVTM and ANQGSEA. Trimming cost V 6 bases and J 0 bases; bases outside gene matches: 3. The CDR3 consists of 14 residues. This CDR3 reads CSVWDRGSTDTQYF. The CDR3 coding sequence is TGCAGCGTGTGGGACAGGGGTAGCACAGATACGCAGTATTTT.

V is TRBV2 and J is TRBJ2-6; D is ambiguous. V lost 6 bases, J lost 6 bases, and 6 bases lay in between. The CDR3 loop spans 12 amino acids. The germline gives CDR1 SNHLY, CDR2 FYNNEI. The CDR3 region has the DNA TGTGCCAGCAGCGACGTGGCCAACGTCCTGACTTTC. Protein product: CASSDVANVLTF.

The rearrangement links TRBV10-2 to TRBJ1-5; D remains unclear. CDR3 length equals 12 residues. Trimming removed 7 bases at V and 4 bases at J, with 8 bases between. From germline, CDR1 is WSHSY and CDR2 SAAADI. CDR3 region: CASKQPNQPQHF. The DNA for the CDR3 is TGCGCCAGCAAACAGCCGAATCAGCCCCAGCATTTT.

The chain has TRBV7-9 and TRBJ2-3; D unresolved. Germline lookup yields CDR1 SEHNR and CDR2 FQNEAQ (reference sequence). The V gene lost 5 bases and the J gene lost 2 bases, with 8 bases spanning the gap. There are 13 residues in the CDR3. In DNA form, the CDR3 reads TGTGCCAGCAGCCAGAGCGTCACAGATACGCAGTATTTT. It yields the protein CASSQSVTDTQYF.

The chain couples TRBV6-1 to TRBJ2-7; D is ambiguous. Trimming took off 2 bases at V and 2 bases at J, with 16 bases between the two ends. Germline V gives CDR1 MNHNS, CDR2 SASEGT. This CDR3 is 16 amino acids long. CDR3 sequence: CASSEYVLGSAYEQYF. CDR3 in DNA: TGTGCCAGCAGTGAATACGTATTAGGCAGCGCCTACGAGCAGTACTTC.

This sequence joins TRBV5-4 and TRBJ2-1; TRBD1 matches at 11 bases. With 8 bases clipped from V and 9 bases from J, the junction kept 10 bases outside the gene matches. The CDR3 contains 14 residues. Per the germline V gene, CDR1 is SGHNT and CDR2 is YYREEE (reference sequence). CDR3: CASTGTGGNSEQFF. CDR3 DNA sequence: TGTGCCAGTACCGGGACAGGGGGGAACAGTGAGCAGTTCTTC.

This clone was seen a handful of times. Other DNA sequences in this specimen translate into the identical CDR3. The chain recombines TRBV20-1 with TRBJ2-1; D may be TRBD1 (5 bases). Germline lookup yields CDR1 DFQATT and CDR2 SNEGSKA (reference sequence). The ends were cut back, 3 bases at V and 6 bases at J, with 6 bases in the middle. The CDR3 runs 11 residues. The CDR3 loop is CSASGANEQFF. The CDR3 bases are TGCAGTGCTAGTGGGGCCAATGAGCAGTTCTTC.

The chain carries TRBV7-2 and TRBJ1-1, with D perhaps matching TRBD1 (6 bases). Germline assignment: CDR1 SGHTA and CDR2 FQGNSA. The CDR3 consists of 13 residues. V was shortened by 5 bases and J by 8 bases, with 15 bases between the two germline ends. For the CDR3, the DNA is TGTGCCAGCAGCACCACAGGGAAAGCCGAAGCTTTCTTT. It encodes CASSTTGKAEAFF.

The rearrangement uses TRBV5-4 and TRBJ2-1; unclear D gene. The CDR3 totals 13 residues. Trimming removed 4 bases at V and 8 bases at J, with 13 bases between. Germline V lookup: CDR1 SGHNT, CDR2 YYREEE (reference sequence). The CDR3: CASSVPDGDEQFF. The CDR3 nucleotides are TGTGCCAGCAGCGTTCCGGACGGCGATGAGCAGTTCTTC.

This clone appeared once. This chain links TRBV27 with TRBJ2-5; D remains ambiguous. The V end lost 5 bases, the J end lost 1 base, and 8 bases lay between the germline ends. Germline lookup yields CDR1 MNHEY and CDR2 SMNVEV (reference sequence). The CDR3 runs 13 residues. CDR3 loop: CASSSLIQETQYF. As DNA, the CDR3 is TGTGCCAGCAGTAGCCTGATCCAAGAGACCCAGTACTTC.

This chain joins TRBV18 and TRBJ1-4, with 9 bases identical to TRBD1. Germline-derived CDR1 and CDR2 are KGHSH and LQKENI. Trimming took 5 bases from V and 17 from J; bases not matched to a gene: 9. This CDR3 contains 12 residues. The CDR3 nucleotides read TGTGCCAGCTCATCGGGACAGGGAAGACGCTTTTTT. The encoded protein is CASSSGQGRRFF.

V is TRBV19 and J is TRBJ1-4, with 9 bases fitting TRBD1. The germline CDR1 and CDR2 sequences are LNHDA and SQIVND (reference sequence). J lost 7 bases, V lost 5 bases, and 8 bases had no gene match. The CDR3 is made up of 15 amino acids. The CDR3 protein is CASSGQGSPGEKLFF. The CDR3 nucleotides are TGTGCCAGTAGTGGACAGGGGTCGCCGGGTGAAAAACTGTTTTTT.

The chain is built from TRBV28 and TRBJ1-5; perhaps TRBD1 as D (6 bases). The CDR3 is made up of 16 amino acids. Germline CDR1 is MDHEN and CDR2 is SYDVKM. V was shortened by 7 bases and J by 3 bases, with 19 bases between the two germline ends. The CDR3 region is CASTLRPGDPNQPQHF. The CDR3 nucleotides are TGTGCCAGCACCCTTCGCCCAGGGGATCCCAATCAGCCCCAGCATTTT.

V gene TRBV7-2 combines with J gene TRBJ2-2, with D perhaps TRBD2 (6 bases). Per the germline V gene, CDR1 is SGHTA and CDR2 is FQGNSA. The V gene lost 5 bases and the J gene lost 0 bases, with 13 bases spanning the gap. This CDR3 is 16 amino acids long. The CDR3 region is CASSLTGTPNTGELFF. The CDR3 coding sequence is TGTGCCAGCAGCCTTACCGGGACTCCGAACACCGGGGAGCTGTTTTTT.

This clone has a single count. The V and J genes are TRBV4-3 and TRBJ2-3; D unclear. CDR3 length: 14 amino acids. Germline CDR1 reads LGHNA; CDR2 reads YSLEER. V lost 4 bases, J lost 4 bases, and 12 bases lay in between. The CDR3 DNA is TGCGCCAGCAGCCTATTCGTTTATTCAGATACGCAGTATTTT. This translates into CASSLFVYSDTQYF.

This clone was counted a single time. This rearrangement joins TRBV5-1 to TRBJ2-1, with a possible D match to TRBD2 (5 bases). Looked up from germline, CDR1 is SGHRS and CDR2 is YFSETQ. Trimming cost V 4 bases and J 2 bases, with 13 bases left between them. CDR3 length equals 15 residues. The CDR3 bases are TGCGCCAGCAGCGAGGGCGGTGATCCCTACAATGAGCAGTTCTTC. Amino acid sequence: CASSEGGDPYNEQFF.

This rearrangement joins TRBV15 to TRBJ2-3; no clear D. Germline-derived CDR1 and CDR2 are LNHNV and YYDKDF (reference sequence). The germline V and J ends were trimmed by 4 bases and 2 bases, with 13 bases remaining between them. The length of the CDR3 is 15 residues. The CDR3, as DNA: TGTGCCACCAGCAAATATACAGTTTCCACAGATACGCAGTATTTT. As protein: CATSKYTVSTDTQYF.

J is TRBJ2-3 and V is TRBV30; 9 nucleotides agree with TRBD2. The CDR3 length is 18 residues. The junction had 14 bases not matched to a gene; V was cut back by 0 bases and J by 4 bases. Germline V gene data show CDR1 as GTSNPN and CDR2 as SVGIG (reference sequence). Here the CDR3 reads CAWSVTPVTSGAPDTQYF. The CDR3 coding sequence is TGTGCCTGGAGTGTCACACCAGTGACTAGCGGAGCCCCAGATACGCAGTATTTT.

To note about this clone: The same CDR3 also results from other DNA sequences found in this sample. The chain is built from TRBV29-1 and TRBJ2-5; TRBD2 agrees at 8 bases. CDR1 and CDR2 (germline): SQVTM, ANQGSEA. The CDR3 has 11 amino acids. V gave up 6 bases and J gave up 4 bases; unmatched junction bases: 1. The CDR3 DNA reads TGCAGCGTCCTAGCGGGAGAGACCCAGTACTTC. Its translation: CSVLAGETQYF.

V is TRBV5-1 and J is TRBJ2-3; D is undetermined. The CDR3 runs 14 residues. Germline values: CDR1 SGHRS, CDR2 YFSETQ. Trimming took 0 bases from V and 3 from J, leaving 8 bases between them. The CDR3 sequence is CASSLAKRTDTQYF. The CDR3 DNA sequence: TGCGCCAGCAGCTTGGCCAAGAGGACAGATACGCAGTATTTT. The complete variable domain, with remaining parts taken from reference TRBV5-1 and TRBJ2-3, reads KAGVTQTPRYLIKTRGQQVTLSCSPISGHRSVSWYQQTPGQGLQFLFEYFSETQRNKGNFPGRFSGRQFSNSRSEMNVSTLELGDSALYLCASSLAKRTDTQYFGPGTRLTVL.

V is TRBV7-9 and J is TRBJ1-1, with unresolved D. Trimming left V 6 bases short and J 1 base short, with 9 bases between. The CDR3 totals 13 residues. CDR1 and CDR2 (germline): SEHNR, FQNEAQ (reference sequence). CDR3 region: CASSPWKNTEAFF. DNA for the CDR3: TGTGCCAGCAGTCCCTGGAAGAACACTGAAGCTTTCTTT.

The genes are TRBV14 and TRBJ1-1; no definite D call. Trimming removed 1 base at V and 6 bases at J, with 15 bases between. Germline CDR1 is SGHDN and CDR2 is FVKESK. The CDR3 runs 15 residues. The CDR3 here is CASSQAMARISEAFF. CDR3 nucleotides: TGTGCCAGCAGCCAAGCTATGGCCAGAATCTCTGAAGCTTTCTTT. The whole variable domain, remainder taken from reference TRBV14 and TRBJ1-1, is EAGVTQFPSHSVIEKGQTVTLRCDPISGHDNLYWYRRVMGKEIKFLLHFVKESKQDESGMPNNRFLAERTGGTYSTLKVQPAELEDSGVYFCASSQAMARISEAFFGQGTRLTVV.

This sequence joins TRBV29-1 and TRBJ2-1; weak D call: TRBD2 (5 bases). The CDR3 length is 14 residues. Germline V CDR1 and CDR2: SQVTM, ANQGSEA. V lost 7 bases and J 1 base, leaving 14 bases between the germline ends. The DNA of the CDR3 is TGCAGCGCTGTGAATTCGGGGTCCTACAATGAGCAGTTCTTC. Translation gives CSAVNSGSYNEQFF.